The rows below give T cell receptor beta chains drawn from one sample of a study of type 1 regulatory T cells. These receptors have no known antigen. TCRdb analysed the reads with MiXCR anew, one entry per CDR3 protein. The data hold tens of thousands of distinct CDR3 sequences, with approximately 60% observed a single time. Sequenced sample: cultured non-Tr1 T cells, either the whole culture or a sorted T cell fraction (not recorded which). These receptor sequences come from a human donor in good health. Each CDR3 is given with its conserved first and last residue. The D gene is left open where the match is weak. Some rows mark clone size as missing; the rest say once, few, many or name a class of expanded clone.

TRBJ1-5 TRBV19 . . TGTGCCAGTAGTATATTGGGGACACCTAGCAATCAGCCCCAGCATTTT CASSILGTPSNQPQHF
TRBJ1-1 TRBV24-1 . . TGTGCCACCAGTGATTCTTACGGAAACACTGAAGCTTTCTTT CATSDSYGNTEAFF
TRBJ2-5 TRBV12-3/TRBV12-4 . TRBD2 TGTGCCAGCAGTTCGACTAGCGGCCAAGAGACCCAGTACTTC CASSSTSGQETQYF
TRBJ1-5 TRBV19 few TRBD1 TGTGCCAGTAGACGTAGGACAGGGGGCCAACAGCCCCAGCATTTT CASRRRTGGQQPQHF
TRBJ2-7 TRBV30 once . TGTGCCTGGATGGTGAGGCAAATTTTCTACGAGCAGTACTTC CAWMVRQIFYEQYF
TRBJ2-7 TRBV4-2 . . TGTGCCAGCAGCCAAGAAGTGTCTGGGTTCCGCGCCGAGCAGTACTTC CASSQEVSGFRAEQYF
TRBJ1-1 TRBV6-1 . . TGTGCCAGCTCGTTACAGACCAGCGCAGGGTGGATCTTT CASSLQTSAGWIF
TRBJ2-5 TRBV6-2/TRBV6-3 . TRBD2 TGTGCCAGCAGTCCATTTAGCGGGAGTCTTCCAGAGACCCAGTACTTC CASSPFSGSLPETQYF
TRBJ1-3 TRBV12-3/TRBV12-4 . . TGTGCCAGCAGTTTAAGGGAGGCGGGAAACACCATATATTTT CASSLREAGNTIYF
TRBJ2-1 TRBV28 . TRBD1 TGTGCCAGCAGGACAGGGGACTACAATGAGCAGTTCTTC CASRTGDYNEQFF
TRBJ2-1 TRBV6-1 . TRBD2 TGTGCCGGGGGACTAGCGGGGGGACCCCATGAGCAGTTCTTC CAGGLAGGPHEQFF
TRBJ2-1 TRBV29-1 . TRBD2 TGCAGCGTGGCCACTAGCGGGAGGTGGCAGTTCTTC CSVATSGRWQFF
TRBJ2-3 TRBV7-2 . TRBD2 TGTGCCACTCCGGGACTAGCGAGAAGCACAGATACGCAGTATTTT CATPGLARSTDTQYF
TRBJ2-3 TRBV24-1 . . TGTGCCACCAGTGATCCGGACCCCCGCGGCACAGATACGCAGTATTTT CATSDPDPRGTDTQYF
TRBJ2-2 TRBV20-1 few TRBD2 TGCAGTGCTGGGGCTAGCGGCGCGGGCACCGGGGAGCTGTTTTTT CSAGASGAGTGELFF
TRBJ2-5 TRBV20-1 few . TGCAGTGCGGGAGAAGGGGGAGAGACCCAGTACTTC CSAGEGGETQYF